A selection of T cell receptor beta chains follows, all from one sample in a study of shared clonotypes between healthy human individuals. The protocol was immunoSEQ multiplex PCR, while the TCRdb copy is restricted to in-frame clones and leaves out a portion. The sample yields about 330,000 clones, 80% to 90% seen once. Sample: memory CD8+ T cells sorted from blood. The receptors shown here come from a man aged 18 to 30 in good health. CDR3s include the opening cysteine and the closing phenylalanine or tryptophan. A D gene is named only where the DNA matches it firmly. Clone size is shown for a subset of rows, as once, few, many or a class of expanded clone.

clone_size | d_call | j_call | v_call | cdr3_length | cdr3_aa | cdr3_nt
once | - | TRBJ2-2 | TRBV10-3 | 14 | CAISTGTPTGELFF | TGTGCCATCAGCACCGGGACCCCGACCGGGGAGCTGTTTTTT
- | - | TRBJ1-5 | TRBV7-9 | 12 | CASSLDEEPQHF | TGTGCCAGCAGCTTAGATGAGGAGCCCCAGCATTTT
- | - | TRBJ2-7 | TRBV7-6 | 15 | CASSPIGGSSYEQYF | TGTGCCAGCAGTCCAATCGGAGGGTCCTCCTACGAGCAGTACTTC
- | TRBD2 | TRBJ2-1 | TRBV4-2 | 17 | CASSHDTYSGEYNEQFF | TGTGCCAGCAGCCATGACACATATAGCGGGGAATACAATGAGCAGTTCTTC
- | - | TRBJ1-4 | TRBV14 | 14 | CASSHAGTSGKLFF | TGTGCCAGCAGCCATGCCGGGACATCCGGAAAACTGTTTTTT
- | - | TRBJ2-6 | TRBV5-5 | 15 | CASSLDAIRTNVLTF | TGTGCCAGCAGCTTGGACGCCATTCGAACCAACGTCCTGACTTTC
- | - | TRBJ2-7 | TRBV18 | 14 | CASSPPDRFYEQYF | TGTGCCAGCTCACCACCCGACAGATTCTACGAGCAGTACTTC
- | - | TRBJ2-7 | TRBV11-2 | 11 | CASSPLHEQYF | TGTGCCAGCAGCCCACTGCACGAGCAGTACTTC
- | TRBD1 | TRBJ1-1 | TRBV7-9 | 16 | CASSNRDRPLNTEAFF | TGTGCCAGCAGCAACCGGGACAGACCGTTGAACACTGAAGCTTTCTTT
- | - | TRBJ2-1 | TRBV29-1 | 13 | CSVVPAGYNEQFF | TGCAGCGTGGTACCCGCAGGGTACAATGAGCAGTTCTTC
once | - | TRBJ1-2 | TRBV28 | 14 | CASSLIQGGYGYTF | TGTGCCAGCAGTTTAATCCAGGGAGGCTATGGCTACACCTTC
- | TRBD1 | TRBJ1-2 | TRBV5-4 | 14 | CASSLATGGLGYTF | TGTGCCAGCAGCTTGGCCACAGGGGGCTTAGGCTACACCTTC
few | - | TRBJ2-7 | TRBV5-6 | 12 | CASSLGTYEQYF | TGTGCCAGCAGCTTGGGGACCTACGAGCAGTACTTC
many | - | TRBJ2-7 | TRBV7-7 | 15 | CASSLGAGPSYEQYF | TGTGCTAGCAGCTTAGGGGCAGGTCCCTCCTACGAGCAGTACTTC
- | - | TRBJ1-2 | TRBV4-1 | 17 | CASSQRPGQFRDYGYTF | TGCGCCAGCAGCCAACGACCCGGACAGTTTCGGGACTATGGCTACACCTTC
- | - | TRBJ1-2 | TRBV11-3 | 14 | CASSLVSSNYGYTF | TGTGCCAGCAGCTTAGTATCCAGTAACTATGGCTACACCTTC
- | - | TRBJ1-3 | TRBV29-1 | 14 | CSVVFPSSGNTIYF | TGCAGCGTTGTCTTCCCGAGCTCTGGAAACACCATATATTTT
- | - | TRBJ2-7 | TRBV15 | 16 | CATSREGYNTLGEQYF | TGTGCCACCAGCAGAGAGGGGTACAACACCTTGGGAGAGCAGTACTTC
once | TRBD1 | TRBJ1-2 | TRBV5-6 | 15 | CASSSDREVDYGYTF | TGTGCCAGCAGCTCGGACAGGGAGGTTGACTATGGCTACACCTTC
- | TRBD2 | TRBJ2-1 | TRBV30 | 11 | CAWSAGLGQFF | TGTGCCTGGAGCGCGGGACTAGGGCAGTTCTTC
- | TRBD1 | TRBJ2-2 | TRBV6-5 | 15 | CASRWDRVFTGELFF | TGTGCCAGCAGATGGGACAGGGTGTTTACCGGGGAGCTGTTTTTT
- | - | TRBJ2-7 | TRBV5-1 | 16 | CASSEMDSFSSYEQYF | TGCGCCAGCAGTGAAATGGACAGTTTTAGCTCCTACGAGCAGTACTTC
- | - | TRBJ2-2 | TRBV4-3 | 13 | CASSPIRGGELFF | TGCGCCAGCAGTCCGATACGGGGCGGGGAGCTGTTTTTT
- | - | TRBJ1-1 | TRBV14 | 14 | CASSQASSNTEAFF | TGTGCCAGCAGCCAAGCGTCGTCGAACACTGAAGCTTTCTTT
- | - | TRBJ1-3 | TRBV9 | 16 | CASSENQKVPGNTIYF | TGTGCCAGCAGCGAGAACCAAAAGGTCCCTGGAAACACCATATATTTT
- | TRBD2 | TRBJ2-7 | TRBV10-3 | 16 | CAISENTWRESNEQYF | TGTGCCATCAGTGAGAACACCTGGCGGGAGTCTAACGAGCAGTACTTC
once | TRBD1 | TRBJ1-3 | TRBV30 | 14 | CASRDRGYGNTIYF | TGTGCCTCCCGGGACAGGGGTTATGGAAACACCATATATTTT
- | - | TRBJ1-2 | TRBV19 | 13 | CASSIGRLNGYTF | TGTGCCAGTAGTATTGGGAGGCTGAATGGCTACACCTTC
- | - | TRBJ2-3 | TRBV18 | 14 | CASSPEGREDTQYF | TGTGCCAGCTCACCTGAGGGCCGAGAAGATACGCAGTATTTT
once | - | TRBJ2-5 | TRBV20-1 | 11 | CSARDRGTQYF | TGCAGTGCTAGAGATAGAGGGACCCAGTACTTC
many | - | TRBJ1-4 | TRBV5-6 | 13 | CASSDSWGEKLFF | TGTGCCAGCAGCGACAGCTGGGGTGAAAAACTGTTTTTT
- | TRBD2 | TRBJ2-5 | TRBV28 | 17 | CASSPRIRLAGVETQYF | TGTGCCAGCAGTCCTCGGATTAGACTAGCGGGGGTTGAGACCCAGTACTTC
- | TRBD2 | TRBJ2-3 | TRBV27 | 17 | CASSSSTSGRGADTQYF | TGTGCCAGCAGTTCCTCGACTAGCGGGAGAGGCGCAGATACGCAGTATTTT
- | - | TRBJ2-7 | TRBV21-1 | 18 | CASSKDPAWRGLAGEQYF | TGTGCCAGCAGCAAAGATCCTGCATGGAGGGGACTAGCTGGCGAGCAGTACTTC
- | - | TRBJ1-1 | TRBV4-3 | 15 | CASSQDRSAWTEAFF | TGCGCCAGCAGCCAAGACCGTTCCGCGTGGACTGAAGCTTTCTTT
- | - | TRBJ2-7 | TRBV5-4 | 14 | CASSVRPTIYEQYF | TGTGCCAGCAGCGTTCGACCAACCATCTACGAGCAGTACTTC
- | - | TRBJ1-5 | TRBV7-9 | 13 | CASSLDGNQPQHF | TGTGCCAGCAGCTTAGACGGGAATCAGCCCCAGCATTTT